This T cell receptor beta chain stems from a study of glioma-infiltrating T cells. Notes on the study in general: Non-neoplastic patients had below-expected tissue-blood divergence, while all gliomas exceeded expectation. Tissue and blood shared very few CDR3 sequences.

The CDR3 is made up of 17 amino acids. V was pared by 6 bases and J by 2 bases, with 13 bases of the junction left unmatched. Germline V gene data show CDR1 as MDHEN and CDR2 as SYDVKM. Using RNA template, CDR3s of TCR alpha and beta were amplified with iRepertoire arm-PCR. One entry per CDR3 protein results from TCRdb running MiXCR on the multiplex PCR reads. The sample holds about 20,000 distinct CDR3 sequences, about 26% seen once. As regards this clonotype: Its matching antigen is unknown.

The V and J genes are TRBV28 and TRBJ2-3; 8 nucleotides line up with TRBD2. Sequencing was performed on glioma tissue, nonneoplastic brain tissue, or PBMCs (not recorded which). This receptor was obtained from a human donor with low-grade glioma or glioblastoma, undergoing nonglioma brain surgery, or in good health (not recorded which). This CDR3 is CASSPFGRGSATDTQYF. CDR3 nucleotide sequence: TGTGCCAGCAGCCCTTTCGGGAGGGGTTCAGCCACAGATACGCAGTATTTT.